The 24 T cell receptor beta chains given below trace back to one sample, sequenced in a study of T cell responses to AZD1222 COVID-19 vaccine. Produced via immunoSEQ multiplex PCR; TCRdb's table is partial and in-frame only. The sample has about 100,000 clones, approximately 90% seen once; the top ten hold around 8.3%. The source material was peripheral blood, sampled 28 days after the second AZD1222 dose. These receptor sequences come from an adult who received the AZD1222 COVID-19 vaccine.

CDR3 nucleotide sequence: TGTGCCAGCAGCCACTCGGGGGGAAATTCACCCCTCCACTTT. Encoded protein: CASSHSGGNSPLHF. The chain has TRBV3-1 (or the pseudogene TRBV3-2) and TRBJ1-6; maybe TRBD1 (5 bases). V lost 3 bases and J 7 bases, leaving 10 bases between the germline ends. CDR3 length: 14 residues. Looked up from germline, CDR1 is LGHDT and CDR2 is YNNKEL (reference sequence).

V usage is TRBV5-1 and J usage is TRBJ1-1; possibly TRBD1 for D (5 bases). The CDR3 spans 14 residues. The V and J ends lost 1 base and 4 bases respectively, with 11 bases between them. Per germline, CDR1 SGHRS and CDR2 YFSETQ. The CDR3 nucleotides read TGCGCCAGCAGCTTGCGGGCCGGGGCCACTGAAGCTTTCTTT. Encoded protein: CASSLRAGATEAFF.

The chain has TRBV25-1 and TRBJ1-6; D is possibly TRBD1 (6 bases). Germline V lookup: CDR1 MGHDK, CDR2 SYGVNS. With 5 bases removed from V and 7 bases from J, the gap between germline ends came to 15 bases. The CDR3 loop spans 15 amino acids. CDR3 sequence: CASSWGQPGNSPLHF. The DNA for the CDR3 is TGTGCCAGCAGTTGGGGGCAGCCGGGAAATTCACCCCTCCACTTT.

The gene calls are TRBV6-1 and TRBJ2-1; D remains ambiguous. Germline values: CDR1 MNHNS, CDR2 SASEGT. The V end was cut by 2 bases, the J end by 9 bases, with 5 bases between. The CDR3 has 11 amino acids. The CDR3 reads CASSESGEQFF. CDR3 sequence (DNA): TGTGCCAGCAGTGAATCGGGTGAGCAGTTCTTC.

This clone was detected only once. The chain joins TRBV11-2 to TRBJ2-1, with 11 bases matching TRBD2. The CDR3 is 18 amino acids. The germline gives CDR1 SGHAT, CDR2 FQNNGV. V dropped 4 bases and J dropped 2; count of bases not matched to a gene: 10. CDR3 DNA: TGTGCCAGCAGCTCAAGTTTTCTAGCGGGAGGAACCTACAATGAGCAGTTCTTC. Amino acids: CASSSSFLAGGTYNEQFF.

The CDR3 loop is CASSPWASGSTETQYF. CDR3 in DNA: TGTGCCAGCAGTCCCTGGGCTAGCGGGAGTACCGAGACCCAGTACTTC. The genes are TRBV7-9 and TRBJ2-5, with TRBD2 matching 10 bases. This CDR3 is 16 amino acids long. The junction had 12 bases not matched to a gene; V was cut back by 6 bases and J by 5 bases. CDR1 SEHNR and CDR2 FQNEAQ come from the germline V gene (reference sequence).

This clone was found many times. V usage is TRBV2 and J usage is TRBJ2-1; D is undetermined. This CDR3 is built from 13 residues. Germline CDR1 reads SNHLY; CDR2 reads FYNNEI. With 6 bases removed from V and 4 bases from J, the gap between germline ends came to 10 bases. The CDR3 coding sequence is TGTGCCAGCAGCTTAGACACTTACAATGAGCAGTTCTTC. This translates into CASSLDTYNEQFF.

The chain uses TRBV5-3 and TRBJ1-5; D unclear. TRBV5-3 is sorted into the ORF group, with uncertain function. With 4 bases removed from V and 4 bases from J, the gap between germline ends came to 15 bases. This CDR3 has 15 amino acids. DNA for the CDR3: TGTGCCAGAAGCCATGCAACCGGGAAGAATCAGCCCCAGCATTTT. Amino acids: CARSHATGKNQPQHF.

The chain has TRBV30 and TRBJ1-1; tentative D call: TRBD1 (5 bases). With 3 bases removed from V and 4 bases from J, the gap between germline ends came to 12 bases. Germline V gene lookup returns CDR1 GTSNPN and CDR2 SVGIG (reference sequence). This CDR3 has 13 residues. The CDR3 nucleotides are TGTGCCTGGAGGGGGGAGGGGATCACTGAAGCTTTCTTT. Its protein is CAWRGEGITEAFF.

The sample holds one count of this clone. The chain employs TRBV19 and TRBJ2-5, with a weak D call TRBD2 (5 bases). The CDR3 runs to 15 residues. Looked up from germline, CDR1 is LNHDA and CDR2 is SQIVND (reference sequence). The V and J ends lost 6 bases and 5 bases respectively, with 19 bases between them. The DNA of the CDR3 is TGTGCCAGTAGCCTGGCCGGCCTCACGGGGGAGACCCAGTACTTC. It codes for CASSLAGLTGETQYF.

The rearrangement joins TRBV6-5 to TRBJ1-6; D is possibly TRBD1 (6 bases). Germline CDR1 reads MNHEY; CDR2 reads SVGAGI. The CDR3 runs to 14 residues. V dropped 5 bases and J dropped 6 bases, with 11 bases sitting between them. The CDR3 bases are TGTGCCAGCAGTATCACAGGGCGTAATTCACCCCTCCACTTT. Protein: CASSITGRNSPLHF.

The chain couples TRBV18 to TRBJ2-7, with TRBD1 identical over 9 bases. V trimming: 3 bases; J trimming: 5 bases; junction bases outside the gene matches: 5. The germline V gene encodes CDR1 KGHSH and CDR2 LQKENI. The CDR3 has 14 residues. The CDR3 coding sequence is TGTGCCAGCTCACCTAACAGGGGGCACGACGAGCAGTACTTC. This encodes CASSPNRGHDEQYF.

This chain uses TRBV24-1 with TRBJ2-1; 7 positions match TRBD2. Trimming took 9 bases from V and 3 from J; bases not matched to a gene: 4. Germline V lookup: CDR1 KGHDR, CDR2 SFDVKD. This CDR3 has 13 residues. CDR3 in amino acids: CATAGTNYNEQFF. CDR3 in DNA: TGTGCCACCGCCGGGACTAACTACAATGAGCAGTTCTTC.

The CDR3 loop reads CARLGLAGACYNEQFF. CDR3 nucleotides: TGTGCCAGGCTGGGGCTAGCGGGAGCATGCTACAATGAGCAGTTCTTC. The rearrangement links TRBV21-1 to TRBJ2-1; TRBD2, the D gene given by the table, was not confirmed from the DNA. TRBV21-1 is labeled a pseudogene. The CDR3 is made up of 16 amino acids.

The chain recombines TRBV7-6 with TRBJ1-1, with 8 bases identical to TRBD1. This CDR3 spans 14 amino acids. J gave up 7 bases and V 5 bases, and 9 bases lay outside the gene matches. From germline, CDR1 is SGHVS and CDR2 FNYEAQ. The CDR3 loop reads CASSEQGVGVEAFF. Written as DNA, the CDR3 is TGTGCCAGCAGCGAACAGGGGGTTGGGGTTGAAGCTTTCTTT.

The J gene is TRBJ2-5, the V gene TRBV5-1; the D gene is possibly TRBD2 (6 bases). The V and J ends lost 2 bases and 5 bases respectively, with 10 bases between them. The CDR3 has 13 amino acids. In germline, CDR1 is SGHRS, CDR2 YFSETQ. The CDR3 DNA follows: TGCGCCAGCAGCTTCGGGGGTGATGAGACCCAGTACTTC. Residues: CASSFGGDETQYF.

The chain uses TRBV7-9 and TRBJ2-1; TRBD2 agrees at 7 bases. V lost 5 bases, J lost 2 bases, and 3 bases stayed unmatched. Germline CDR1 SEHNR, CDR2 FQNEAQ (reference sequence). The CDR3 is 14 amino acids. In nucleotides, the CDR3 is TGTGCCAGCAGCCGACTAGCAGCCTACAATGAGCAGTTCTTC. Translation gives CASSRLAAYNEQFF.

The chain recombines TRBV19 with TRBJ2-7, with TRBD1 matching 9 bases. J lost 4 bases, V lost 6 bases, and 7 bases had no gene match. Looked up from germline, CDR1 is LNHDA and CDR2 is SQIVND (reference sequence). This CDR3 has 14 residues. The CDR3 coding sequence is TGTGCCAGTAGACCGACAGGGGGAACGTACGAGCAGTACTTC. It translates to CASRPTGGTYEQYF.

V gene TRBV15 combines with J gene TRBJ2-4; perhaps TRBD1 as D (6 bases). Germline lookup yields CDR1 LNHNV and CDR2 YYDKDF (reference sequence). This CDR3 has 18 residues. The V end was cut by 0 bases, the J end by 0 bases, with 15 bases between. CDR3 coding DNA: TGTGCCACCAGCAGAGAGTTGTGGACAGACATAGCCAAAAACATTCAGTACTTC. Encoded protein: CATSRELWTDIAKNIQYF.

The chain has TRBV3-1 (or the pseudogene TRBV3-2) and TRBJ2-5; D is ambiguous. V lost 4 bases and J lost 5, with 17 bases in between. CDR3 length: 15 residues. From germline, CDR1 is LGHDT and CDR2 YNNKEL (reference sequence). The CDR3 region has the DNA TGTGCCAGCAGCCCCCGAGGACGCCCCCGGGAGACCCAGTACTTC. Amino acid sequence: CASSPRGRPRETQYF.

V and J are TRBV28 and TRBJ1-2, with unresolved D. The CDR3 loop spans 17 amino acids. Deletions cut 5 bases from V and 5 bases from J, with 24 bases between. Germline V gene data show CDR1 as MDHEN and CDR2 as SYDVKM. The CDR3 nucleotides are TGTGCCAGCAGTGGTCTAACCCCGCACCTAGGTTCATATGGCTACACCTTC. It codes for CASSGLTPHLGSYGYTF.

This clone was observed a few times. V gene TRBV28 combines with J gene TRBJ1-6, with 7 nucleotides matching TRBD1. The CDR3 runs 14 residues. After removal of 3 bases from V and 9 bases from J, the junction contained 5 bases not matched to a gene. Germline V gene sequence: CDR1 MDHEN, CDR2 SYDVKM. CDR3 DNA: TGTGCCAGCAGTTTTATGGCAGGGGGTTCACCCCTCCACTTT. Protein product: CASSFMAGGSPLHF.

CDR3 DNA sequence: TGTGCCAGCAGTCTGGCAGGGGAAAAGACCCAGTACTTC. Protein: CASSLAGEKTQYF. The chain has TRBV25-1 and TRBJ2-5; TRBD1 might be the D (6 bases). The CDR3 covers 13 residues. Germline loops: CDR1 MGHDK, CDR2 SYGVNS. The ends were cut back, 5 bases at V and 6 bases at J, with 13 bases in the middle.

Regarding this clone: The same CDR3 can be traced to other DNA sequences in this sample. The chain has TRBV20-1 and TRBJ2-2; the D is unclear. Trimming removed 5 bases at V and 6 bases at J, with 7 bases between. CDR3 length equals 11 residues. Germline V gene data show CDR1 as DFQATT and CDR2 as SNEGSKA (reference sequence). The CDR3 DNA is TGCAGTGCTGCCCGAGCCGGGGAGCTGTTTTTT. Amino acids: CSAARAGELFF.